Given below is one T cell receptor beta chain in context. Its antigen is not known. V was pared by 8 bases and J by 4 bases, with 12 bases between. CDR3 length equals 13 residues. Germline V CDR1 and CDR2: SNHLY, FYNNEI. Repertoires were generated with immunoSEQ multiplex PCR, while TCRdb's copy carries only in-frame clones and drops some. The sample lists around 130,000 clones, roughly 92% seen once, with 0.85% to 1.3% in the top ten. These data originate in a study of T cell responses to AZD1222 COVID-19 vaccine. Regarding the study as a whole: A mostly white British donor set with more females was recruited, and clonal diversity was possibly underestimated.

The material sequenced was peripheral blood, taken 28 days after the second AZD1222 dose. The chain links TRBV2 to TRBJ1-3; D gene ambiguous. The receptor comes from an adult who received the AZD1222 COVID-19 vaccine. CDR3 amino acids: CASSMSLGNTIYF. DNA for the CDR3: TGTGCCAGCTCTATGAGCTTAGGAAACACCATATATTTT. Full variable domain (rest looked up from reference TRBV2 and TRBJ1-3): EPEVTQTPSHQVTQMGQEVILRCVPISNHLYFYWYRQILGQKVEFLVSFYNNEISEKSEIFDDQFSVERPDGSNFTLKIRSTKLEDSAMYFCASSMSLGNTIYFGEGSWLTVV.